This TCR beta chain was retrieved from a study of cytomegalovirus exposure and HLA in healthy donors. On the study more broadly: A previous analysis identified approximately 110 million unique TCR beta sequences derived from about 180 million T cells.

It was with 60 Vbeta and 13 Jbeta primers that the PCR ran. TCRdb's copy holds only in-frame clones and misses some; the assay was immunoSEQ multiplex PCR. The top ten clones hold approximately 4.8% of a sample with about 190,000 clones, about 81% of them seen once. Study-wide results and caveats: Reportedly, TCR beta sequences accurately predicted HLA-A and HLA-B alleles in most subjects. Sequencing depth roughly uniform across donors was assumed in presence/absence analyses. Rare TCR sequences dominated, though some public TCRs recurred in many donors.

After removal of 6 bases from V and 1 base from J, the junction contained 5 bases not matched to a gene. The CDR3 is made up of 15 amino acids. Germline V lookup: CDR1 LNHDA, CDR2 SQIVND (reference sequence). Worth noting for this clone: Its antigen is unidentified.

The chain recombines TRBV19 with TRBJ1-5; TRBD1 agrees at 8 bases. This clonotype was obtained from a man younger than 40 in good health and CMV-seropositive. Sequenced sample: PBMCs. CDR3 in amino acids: CASRLQGVSNQPQHF. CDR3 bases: TGTGCCAGTAGGTTACAGGGGGTCAGCAATCAGCCCCAGCATTTT.